The present TCR beta chain was sequenced within a study of radiotherapy plus CTLA-4 blockade in lung cancer. General observations from the study: After treatment with radiotherapy plus ipilimumab, TCR clones that came from the tumor expanded in blood.

TCRdb keeps only in-frame clones here, not all; method: immunoSEQ multiplex PCR. The table records about 68,000 clones, roughly 85% of them present only once. As to this clone: Its specificity is not known.

The CDR3 loop spans 13 amino acids. V lost 1 base, J lost 5 bases, and 6 bases lay in between. Per the germline V gene, CDR1 is SGHVS and CDR2 is FNYEAQ. Specimen: peripheral blood, collected from a patient treated with radiotherapy plus ipilimumab. The chain links TRBV7-6 to TRBJ1-5, with D unclear. This clonotype originated in a human donor with non-small cell lung cancer who had a complete response to radiotherapy plus ipilimumab. CDR3 in DNA: TGTGCCAGCAGCTTAGGAGTCGATCAGCCCCAGCATTTT. Its protein is CASSLGVDQPQHF.